This T cell receptor (beta chain) was identified during a study of cytomegalovirus exposure and HLA in healthy donors. General study results and limits: Many donors carried some public TCRs, although rarity characterized most TCR sequences. Near-uniform donor sequencing depth was presumed by presence/absence analyses.

This CDR3 contains 16 residues. Looked up from germline, CDR1 is MNHEY and CDR2 is SMNVEV (reference sequence). The V gene lost 2 bases and the J gene lost 1 base, with 12 bases spanning the gap. The PCR contained 60 Vbeta and 13 Jbeta primers. The data were produced by immunoSEQ multiplex PCR, yet TCRdb's version contains in-frame clones alone and is incomplete. The table has around 180,000 clones, around 84% seen once; the top ten hold 1%. Nominal health characterized the donors when sampled, though unrecorded immune exposures were likely. On this clone itself: Its antigen remains unknown.

V and J are TRBV27 and TRBJ1-5; the D gene is possibly TRBD1 (5 bases). This TCR was sampled from a boy younger than 10 in good health and CMV-seronegative. The specimen sequenced was PBMCs. CDR3 DNA: TGTGCCAGCAGTTTAGGCTCTCCAGGGAGCAATCAGCCCCAGCATTTT. Amino acids: CASSLGSPGSNQPQHF.